This TCR beta chain was sequenced in a study of blood T cells in healthy people across ages. Study-wide findings and caveats: Naive CD4+ cells and diversity were both higher in long-lived donors than in aged donors. Shifts in expanded clonotypes may have been confounded by donor CMV status, which was unknown.

As for this clonotype: Its antigen is unidentified.

No fewer than 6 million PBMCs went into each sample. For the second PCR, which ran for roughly 7 to 11 cycles, a sample-barcoded 5' primer and a J-beta primer mix were used. TCRdb reanalysed the 5' RACE reads using MiXCR and keeps one entry per CDR3 protein. The data hold approximately 790,000 distinct CDR3 sequences, with around 68% observed a single time. Germline CDR1 reads SGHTA; CDR2 reads FQGNSA. Trimming shortened V by 5 bases and J by 7 bases, and 14 bases separated the two germline ends. The CDR3 is made up of 13 amino acids. The V and J genes are TRBV7-2 and TRBJ1-2; TRBD1 might be the D (6 bases). Sequences were obtained from blood. The sequence came from a man younger than 45 in good health. The chain's CDR3 is CASSPRTASGYTF. CDR3 nucleotide sequence: TGTGCCAGCAGCCCCCGGACAGCAAGTGGCTACACCTTC.